These T cell receptor beta chains were read from a single sample in a study of graft-versus-host responses after intestinal transplantation. The method was immunoSEQ multiplex PCR; TCRdb's version includes in-frame clones alone and lacks a portion of them. Of 8,500 to 11,000 clones listed, 31% are singletons. Sequenced material: alloreactive CD4+ T cells from a mixed lymphocyte reaction culture, taken before transplantation. The receptor set was obtained from a human patient who was an organ donor for intestinal transplantation. The CDR3 runs from the conserved cysteine through the conserved F or W. Each record gives: clone size, J gene, V gene, CDR3 protein. A clone size is listed for some rows: how often the clone was seen (once, few, many), or a class if it is expanded.

.	TRBJ2-6	TRBV19	CASENSGANVLTF
.	TRBJ2-3	TRBV5-1	CASSFFHSGGDTQYF
large	TRBJ2-7	TRBV28	CASSLVTGRQYF
.	TRBJ2-5	TRBV11-2	CASSLDHGGQETQYF
.	TRBJ2-7	TRBV2	CASGLEAGDPYEQYF
.	TRBJ2-5	TRBV29-1	CSVGGGLYQETQYF
.	TRBJ2-1	TRBV18	CASALTSGGAGPFF
.	TRBJ2-2	TRBV5-1	CASSLVGQGNTGELFF
few	TRBJ2-3	TRBV11-1	CASSLGTSGATDTQYF
.	TRBJ1-1	TRBV5-1	CASSSWTGNTEAFF
.	TRBJ1-2	TRBV11-2	CASSLAGLFGGYTF
few	TRBJ2-1	TRBV7-2	CASSSRGAGAYNEQFF
few	TRBJ2-2	TRBV4-1	CASSQPGLVIRELFF
few	TRBJ1-5	TRBV5-1	CASSLGNGGNQPQHF
.	TRBJ2-2	TRBV5-1	CASSLRTSGGHTGELFF
once	TRBJ1-6	TRBV25-1	CASSGQGVSPLHF
.	TRBJ1-1	TRBV7-2	CASSPALGGTEAFF
.	TRBJ1-5	TRBV21-1	CASSKTGGSNQPQHF
medium-sized	TRBJ1-2	TRBV11-3	CASSLAGSDYGYTF
few	TRBJ2-5	TRBV7-3	CASSFQGAGETQYF
large	TRBJ2-7	TRBV15	CATSTGLAVYYEQYF
few	TRBJ1-5	TRBV28	CASSVTGEYQPQHF
.	TRBJ2-7	TRBV11-3	CASSLAVTGSYEQYF
few	TRBJ2-2	TRBV18	CASSPPGPNTGELFF
few	TRBJ2-3	TRBV18	CASSPSQGALDTQYF